This T cell receptor beta chain is drawn from a study of OX40 agonist ivuxolimab in advanced cancers. Across the study: The study gave patients intravenous ivuxolimab at 0.01 to 10 mg/kg every 2 weeks. Partial responses were seen in three patients, one with hepatocellular carcinoma and two with cutaneous melanoma. The study's findings and limits: Relative to CD4+ cells, CD8+ T cells on average had more expanded clones.

This table comes from immunoSEQ multiplex PCR, and its TCRdb copy is limited to in-frame clones, with some not included. The sample records 40,000 to 45,000 clones, approximately 90% being singletons. CDR1 and CDR2 from the germline V gene are GTSNPN and SVGIG (reference sequence). The CDR3 has 15 amino acids. The V end lost 0 bases, the J end lost 3 bases, and 12 bases lay between the germline ends. On this clone: The antigen remains undetermined.

The sequencing here drew on CD4+ or CD8+ T cells sorted from blood, taken in a trial of the OX40 agonist ivuxolimab. This clonotype was sampled from an adult with an advanced solid tumor such as melanoma, head and neck, liver or kidney cancer. J is TRBJ1-5 and V is TRBV30; D unclear. The CDR3 nucleotides are TGTGCCTGGAGTGTACGAGGGAGCCTCAATCAGCCCCAGCATTTT. This translates into CAWSVRGSLNQPQHF.